Shown below are 13 T cell receptor beta chains from a single sample sequenced in a study of post-analysis software for immune sequencing data. Notes on the study in general: There were five TRBV segments more frequent in patients than controls, and TRBV5-6, TRBV5-1 and TRBV20-1 were among them.

For these TCRs, the target antigens are not known. TCR beta cDNA libraries included unique molecular identifiers. TCRdb independently ran MiXCR on the PCR reads; one entry per CDR3 protein. The profile shows about 260,000 distinct CDR3 sequences, about 38% of them singletons. The specimen was blood. All receptors derive from a girl under 18 with multiple sclerosis.

This clonotype was recorded at least ten times. The V call is TRBV11-1, the J call TRBJ1-6; the D gene is possibly TRBD1 (5 bases). Trimming removed 4 bases at V and 7 bases at J, with 17 bases between. There are 16 residues in the CDR3. From germline, CDR1 is SGHAT and CDR2 FQDESV (reference sequence). The CDR3 reads CASSYRGLRENSPLHF. DNA of the CDR3: TGTGCCAGCAGCTACCGCGGGCTCAGGGAGAATTCACCCCTCCACTTT. Complete variable domain (other parts from reference TRBV11-1 and TRBJ1-6): EAEVAQSPRYKITEKSQAVAFWCDPISGHATLYWYRQILGQGPELLVQFQDESVVDDSQLPKDRFSAERLKGVDSTLKIQPAELGDSAMYLCASSYRGLRENSPLHFGNGTRLTVT.

In its sample, this clonotype was seen many times. The chain combines TRBV11-2 with TRBJ1-2; a possible D gene is TRBD1 (6 bases). This CDR3 comprises 15 residues. V lost 1 base and J lost 8, with 17 bases in between. Germline-derived CDR1 and CDR2 are SGHAT and FQNNGV. DNA for the CDR3: TGTGCCAGCAGCTTAGGACAGGCTCCGGACGACGGCTACACCTTC. Translating it yields CASSLGQAPDDGYTF.

The V and J genes are TRBV15 and TRBJ2-7; D is undetermined. V dropped 0 bases and J dropped 3 bases, with 9 bases sitting between them. The germline V gene encodes CDR1 LNHNV and CDR2 YYDKDF (reference sequence). CDR3 length equals 14 residues. The CDR3 loop is CATSRDRWNYEQYF. DNA of the CDR3: TGTGCCACCAGCAGAGATCGGTGGAACTACGAGCAGTACTTC.

As for this clonotype: The germline gene is not matched at one end of the junction; a read error may be the cause. V is TRBV7-2 and J is TRBJ2-1; no clear D. The CDR3 spans 15 residues. CDR1 is SGHTA and CDR2 is FQGNSA in the germline V gene. CDR3 protein: CASSLLASSYNGQFF. The CDR3 DNA follows: TGTGCCAGCAGCTTACTGGCGAGCTCCTACAATGGGCAGTTCTTC.

This clonotype was detected ten times or more. The chain recombines TRBV7-2 with TRBJ2-5, with no clear D. This CDR3 spans 12 amino acids. V was shortened by 5 bases and J by 5 bases, with 9 bases between the two germline ends. Germline CDR1 SGHTA, CDR2 FQGNSA. The CDR3 DNA is TGTGCCAGCAGCCCCGGTTATGAGACCCAGTACTTC. It is translated as CASSPGYETQYF.

This rearrangement joins TRBV2 to TRBJ1-1; no definite D call. Deletions cut 11 bases from V and 4 bases from J, with 11 bases between. CDR3 size: 11 residues. Germline V lookup: CDR1 SNHLY, CDR2 FYNNEI. In DNA, the CDR3 is TGTGCCGCCCTAAGGGCCACTGAAGCTTTCTTT. It translates to CAALRATEAFF.

This clonotype has only a few counts. At one of its ends the junction is not consistent with the germline gene, which may arise from a read error. J is TRBJ1-1 and V is TRBV4-2; no clear D gene. The CDR3 spans 16 residues. Germline CDR1 is LGHNA and CDR2 is YNFKEQ. CDR3 in DNA: TGTGCCAGCAGACAAGATACGAGACAAGTAAACACTGAAGCTTTCTTT. This gives the protein CASRQDTRQVNTEAFF.

At least ten counts were recorded for this clonotype. The CDR3 is CSARGSRNYGYTF. In DNA, the CDR3 is TGCAGTGCTAGAGGGAGCAGGAACTATGGCTACACCTTC. The chain has TRBV20-1 and TRBJ1-2; D remains ambiguous. Trimming took off 1 base at V and 2 bases at J, with 8 bases between the two ends. Looked up from germline, CDR1 is DFQATT and CDR2 is SNEGSKA (reference sequence). This CDR3 is 13 amino acids long.

This clonotype was recorded at least ten times. The rearrangement links TRBV5-4 to TRBJ2-5; a possible D gene is TRBD2 (6 bases). Germline CDR1 SGHNT, CDR2 YYREEE (reference sequence). The CDR3 has 15 amino acids. Trimming stripped 4 bases from V and 5 bases from J, with 18 bases between. This CDR3 reads CASSDGGGAWETQYF. DNA of the CDR3: TGTGCCAGCAGCGACGGGGGTGGAGCGTGGGAGACCCAGTACTTC.

There are many counts of this clonotype. This chain uses TRBV12-3 or TRBV12-4 with TRBJ1-5; 7 bases match TRBD1. The CDR3 is 14 residues long. The J segment lost 6 bases and the V segment lost 2 bases, leaving 4 bases of the junction unmatched. Here the CDR3 DNA reads TGTGCCAGCAGTTTACAGGGGGTGAGTCAGCCCCAGCATTTT. The encoded protein is CASSLQGVSQPQHF.

This chain links TRBV3-1 with TRBJ2-3; 7 bases align to TRBD2. J lost 0 bases, V lost 1 base, and 4 bases had no gene match. This CDR3 is built from 16 residues. Germline V CDR1 and CDR2: LGHDT, YNNKEL (reference sequence). The CDR3 is CASSQVGGVSTDTQYF. The CDR3 DNA is TGTGCCAGCAGCCAAGTTGGGGGGGTAAGCACAGATACGCAGTATTTT.

The chain carries TRBV11-1 and TRBJ2-7; perhaps TRBD2 as D (5 bases). The CDR3 is 14 residues long. Per germline, CDR1 SGHAT and CDR2 FQDESV (reference sequence). The V end lost 5 bases, the J end lost 4 bases, and 15 bases lay between the germline ends. CDR3 nucleotides: TGTGCCAGCAGCCGCGACGCAGGAGGTTACGAGCAGTACTTC. Protein: CASSRDAGGYEQYF.

This clonotype was counted a single time. The chain couples TRBV20-1 to TRBJ2-7; D tentatively fits TRBD1 or TRBD2 (6 bases each). V shed 5 bases and J shed 2 bases, with 13 bases lying between them. CDR3 length equals 13 residues. Germline V gene data show CDR1 as DFQATT and CDR2 as SNEGSKA (reference sequence). The CDR3 DNA sequence: TGCAGTGCTGGAACTAGGGGGGCCTACGAGCAGTACTTC. It yields the protein CSAGTRGAYEQYF.